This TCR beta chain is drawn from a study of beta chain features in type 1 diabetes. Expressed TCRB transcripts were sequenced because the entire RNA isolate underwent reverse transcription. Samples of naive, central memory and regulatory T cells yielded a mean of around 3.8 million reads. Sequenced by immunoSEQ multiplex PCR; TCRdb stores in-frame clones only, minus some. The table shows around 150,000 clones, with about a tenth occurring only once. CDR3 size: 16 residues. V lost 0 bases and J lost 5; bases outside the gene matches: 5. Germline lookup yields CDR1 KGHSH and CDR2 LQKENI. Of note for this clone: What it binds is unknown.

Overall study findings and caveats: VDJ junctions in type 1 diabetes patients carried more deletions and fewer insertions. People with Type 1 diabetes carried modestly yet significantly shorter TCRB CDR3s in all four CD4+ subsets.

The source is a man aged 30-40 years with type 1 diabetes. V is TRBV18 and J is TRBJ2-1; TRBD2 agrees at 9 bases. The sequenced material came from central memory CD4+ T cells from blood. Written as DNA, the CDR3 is TGTGCCAGCTCACCACCCGGGGTAGCGGGAGACAATGAGCAGTTCTTC. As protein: CASSPPGVAGDNEQFF.